What follows are 27 T cell receptor beta chains derived from one specimen sequenced in a study of regulatory T cells in long-lasting Graves disease. Time point of the sample: newly diagnosed GD, antithyroid drugs for less than 3 months. From RNA extracted from PBMCs, the TCR library was made. The authors built TCR beta libraries using iRepertoire HTBI primers and Arm-PCR of CDR3 regions. TCRdb reanalysed the multiplex PCR reads using MiXCR and keeps one entry per CDR3 protein. Of roughly 440,000 distinct CDR3 sequences listed, about 15% were seen once; the top ten hold about a quarter. The sample also formed part of further work on T cells in Graves' hyperthyroidism and ophthalmopathy.

The input for sequencing was peripheral blood mononuclear cells (PBMCs), taken at new diagnosis, from a patient treated with antithyroid drugs. Receptors originate from a woman under 30 with Graves disease.

This clonotype showed up just a few times. This clone may be a read error of a much larger clone one base away. The rearrangement links TRBV6-5 to TRBJ2-4; a weak D match, TRBD2 (6 bases). The CDR3 spans 13 residues. The germline V and J ends were trimmed by 4 bases and 13 bases, with 17 bases remaining between them. Germline V lookup: CDR1 MNHEY, CDR2 SVGAGI. The CDR3 region is CASSSTSVSEQYF. The CDR3 DNA is TGTGCCAGCAGTTCGACTAGTGTCAGTGAGCAGTACTTC.

The rearrangement joins TRBV7-9 to TRBJ2-1; 9 bases are shared with TRBD1. Germline-derived CDR1 and CDR2 are SEHNR and FQNEAQ (reference sequence). The CDR3 loop spans 15 amino acids. Trimming at V came to 3 bases and at J to 6 bases, leaving 6 bases not matched to a gene. CDR3 amino acids: CASSFRTGDFNEQFF. The CDR3 bases are TGTGCCAGCAGCTTCAGGACAGGGGATTTCAATGAGCAGTTCTTC.

The sample holds many counts of this clonotype. This chain connects TRBV18 to TRBJ1-1; D is unresolved. The CDR3 loop spans 14 amino acids. V dropped 1 base and J dropped 1 base, with 7 bases sitting between them. Germline CDR1 and CDR2: KGHSH and LQKENI. CDR3 coding DNA: TGTGCCAGCTCACCACGGCCAGCGAACACTGAAGCTTTCTTT. Translation gives CASSPRPANTEAFF.

The CDR3 reads CASSPRQTSSYEQYF. CDR3 DNA sequence: TGTGCCAGCAGCCCAAGACAGACCTCATCCTACGAGCAGTACTTC. V usage is TRBV13 and J usage is TRBJ2-7; D might be TRBD1 (5 bases). The germline V and J ends were trimmed by 5 bases and 1 base, with 15 bases remaining between them. Germline-derived CDR1 and CDR2 are PRHDT and FYEKMQ (reference sequence). The CDR3 is 15 residues long.

This clonotype occurred many times. The rearrangement joins TRBV27 to TRBJ2-1; D possibly corresponds to TRBD2 (6 bases). The V end lost 3 bases, the J end lost 3 bases, and 9 bases lay between the germline ends. Germline CDR1 is MNHEY and CDR2 is SMNVEV (reference sequence). This CDR3 comprises 14 residues. CDR3: CASSLVGLYNEQFF. CDR3 nucleotides: TGTGCCAGCAGTTTGGTGGGACTCTACAATGAGCAGTTCTTC.

The sample holds a few counts of this clonotype. J is TRBJ2-1 and V is TRBV6-2 or TRBV6-3; weak D call: TRBD2 (6 bases). The germline V gene encodes CDR1 MNHEY and CDR2 SVGEGT. V was trimmed by 8 bases and J by 2 bases, leaving 16 bases between them. The CDR3 spans 15 residues. In nucleotides, the CDR3 is TGTGCCAGCGATACCTCCGGGAGAGCCTACAATGAGCAGTTCTTC. It translates to CASDTSGRAYNEQFF.

With respect to this clonotype: A read error may explain this, as a much larger clone is one base away. Likely a read error: the CDR3 ends without its conserved phenylalanine or tryptophan. The chain links TRBV6-1 to TRBJ2-1, with 10 bases fitting TRBD2. CDR1 and CDR2 (germline): MNHNS, SASEGT. The CDR3 contains 14 residues. V shed 8 bases and J 8 bases; nucleotides not matched to a gene: 9. CDR3 nucleotides: TGTGCCAGCTCGGGGCTAGCGGGAGACTATGAGCAGTTCCTC. Protein product: CASSGLAGDYEQFL.

This clonotype was counted at least ten times. The chain joins TRBV29-1 to TRBJ1-1; TRBD1 matches 7 bases. Germline V CDR1 and CDR2: SQVTM, ANQGSEA. The CDR3 contains 13 residues. V lost 7 bases and J lost 1; bases outside the gene matches: 6. The CDR3 nucleotides are TGCAGCGCCTCGGGACAGTGGAACACTGAAGCTTTCTTT. Translated: CSASGQWNTEAFF.

A few counts support this clonotype. This sequence joins TRBV11-3 and TRBJ1-2; D might be TRBD1 (5 bases). Germline V gene lookup returns CDR1 SGHNT and CDR2 YENEEA. This CDR3 spans 14 amino acids. V lost 5 bases and J lost 3, with 13 bases in between. The CDR3 region is CASSPRQIHYGYTF. As DNA, the CDR3 is TGTGCCAGCAGCCCACGACAGATTCACTATGGCTACACCTTC. Full variable domain (outside the CDR3, taken from reference TRBV11-3 and TRBJ1-2): EAGVVQSPRYKIIEKKQPVAFWCNPISGHNTLYWYLQNLGQGPELLIRYENEEAVDDSQLPKDRFSAERLKGVDSTLKIQPAELGDSAVYLCASSPRQIHYGYTFGSGTRLTVV.

J is TRBJ2-2 and V is TRBV10-3; 9 bases line up with TRBD2. J gave up 0 bases and V 0 bases, and 2 bases lay outside the gene matches. Germline values: CDR1 ENHRY, CDR2 SYGVKD. This CDR3 region has 17 residues. The CDR3, as DNA: TGTGCCATCAGTGAGTCGGCGGGAGGGCCGAACACCGGGGAGCTGTTTTTT. It translates to CAISESAGGPNTGELFF.

This clonotype has ten or more counts. The chain employs TRBV18 and TRBJ2-3; perhaps TRBD2 as D (6 bases). V lost 3 bases and J 0 bases, leaving 10 bases between the germline ends. The CDR3 consists of 15 residues. The germline V gene encodes CDR1 KGHSH and CDR2 LQKENI. As DNA, the CDR3 is TGTGCCAGCTCACCCCTGGACTATAGCACAGATACGCAGTATTTT. This sequence encodes CASSPLDYSTDTQYF.

This clonotype has at least ten counts. The genes are TRBV28 and TRBJ2-1; 10 bases are a match to TRBD2. The CDR3 covers 13 residues. V lost 9 bases, J lost 10 bases, and 9 bases stayed unmatched. The V gene's germline CDR1 is MDHEN and CDR2 SYDVKM. Here the CDR3 DNA reads TGTGCCAGTGACAGCTCGGGACTAGCGGAGCAGTTCTTC. It encodes CASDSSGLAEQFF.

This clonotype occurred many times. The chain links TRBV7-9 to TRBJ1-2, with 8 positions matching TRBD1. In germline, CDR1 is SEHNR, CDR2 FQNEAQ (reference sequence). V gave up 5 bases and J gave up 5 bases; unmatched junction bases: 10. The CDR3 spans 15 residues. The CDR3 is CASSNLDRESYGYTF. For the CDR3, the DNA is TGTGCCAGCAGCAACCTGGACAGGGAATCTTATGGCTACACCTTC.

This clonotype was seen at least ten times. This rearrangement joins TRBV20-1 to TRBJ1-1; the D gene is possibly TRBD1 (6 bases). Germline CDR1 is DFQATT and CDR2 is SNEGSKA (reference sequence). This CDR3 is built from 14 residues. The V end lost 3 bases, the J end lost 2 bases, and 13 bases lay between the germline ends. The CDR3 bases are TGCAGTGCTAGTCATCAACAGGGAAACACTGAAGCTTTCTTT. It yields the protein CSASHQQGNTEAFF.

This clonotype was picked up many times. V and J are TRBV27 and TRBJ2-3; either TRBD1 or TRBD2 may fit D (6 bases each). Germline lookup yields CDR1 MNHEY and CDR2 SMNVEV (reference sequence). This CDR3 contains 17 residues. Trimming removed 6 bases at V and 4 bases at J, with 23 bases between. This CDR3 is CASRREVGGNRADTQYF. The CDR3 bases are TGTGCCAGCAGAAGAGAGGTGGGCGGGAACAGGGCAGATACGCAGTATTTT.

In this sample, this clonotype turned up a few times. The chain has TRBV6-1 and TRBJ1-2; 7 nucleotides match TRBD1. This CDR3 contains 17 residues. After removal of 11 bases from V and 5 bases from J, the junction contained 23 bases not matched to a gene. CDR1 is MNHNS and CDR2 is SASEGT in the germline V gene. CDR3 nucleotide sequence: TGTGCCGGCTCTATTTGGGACAGCCTCGGAAATACATATGGCTACACCTTC. It yields the protein CAGSIWDSLGNTYGYTF.

This clonotype has more than one count but fewer than ten. The chain has TRBV7-9 and TRBJ2-2; TRBD1 matches 7 bases. CDR3 length: 17 amino acids. Germline CDR1 and CDR2: SEHNR and FQNEAQ (reference sequence). The V gene end was trimmed by 4 bases and the J gene end by 0 bases; junction bases not matched to a gene: 8. CDR3 in DNA: TGTGCCAGCAGCTCACAGGGGCTGGGGGCGAACACCGGGGAGCTGTTTTTT. Residues: CASSSQGLGANTGELFF.

The table lists this clonotype with a few counts. Here the CDR3 omits its conserved ending phenylalanine or tryptophan, so a read error is the likely source. The J gene is TRBJ2-7, the V gene TRBV6-1, with D perhaps TRBD1 or TRBD2 (5 bases each). Deletions cut 6 bases from V and 1 base from J, with 10 bases between. There are 13 residues in the CDR3. Per the germline V gene, CDR1 is MNHNS and CDR2 is SASEGT. CDR3 in amino acids: CASSPGPSYEQYC. CDR3 coding DNA: TGTGCCAGCAGCCCGGGACCGTCCTACGAGCAGTACTGC.

This clonotype was observed a handful of times. The chain employs TRBV28 and TRBJ2-7; 9 bases match TRBD2. The CDR3 contains 15 residues. CDR1 is MDHEN, CDR2 SYDVKM, per germline. The trim removed 6 bases at V and 7 bases at J, leaving 13 bases unmatched. CDR3: CASRRSGTSLEEQYF. The CDR3 DNA reads TGTGCCAGCAGGCGCTCCGGGACTAGCCTCGAGGAGCAGTACTTC.

This clonotype appeared many times. V and J are TRBV28 and TRBJ2-1; TRBD2 is a possible D gene (6 bases). Looked up from germline, CDR1 is MDHEN and CDR2 is SYDVKM. This CDR3 is 15 amino acids long. Trimming removed 3 bases from V and 4 bases from J, with 13 bases in between. The CDR3 loop is CASSFLRDSYNEQFF. The CDR3 coding sequence is TGTGCCAGCAGTTTTTTACGGGACTCATACAATGAGCAGTTCTTC.

There are many counts of this clonotype. This chain links TRBV14 with TRBJ2-7; perhaps TRBD1 as D (6 bases). Germline V gives CDR1 SGHDN, CDR2 FVKESK. Trimming pared 1 base from V and 3 bases from J, leaving 13 bases between. The CDR3 has 15 amino acids. CDR3 amino acids: CASSQGHRVIYEQYF. Here the CDR3 DNA reads TGTGCCAGCAGCCAAGGTCACAGGGTAATCTACGAGCAGTACTTC.

This clonotype was detected ten times or more. The chain links TRBV10-2 to TRBJ2-7; D is possibly TRBD1 (5 bases). This CDR3 contains 13 residues. Germline V gives CDR1 WSHSY, CDR2 SAAADI. Trimming took off 7 bases at V and 3 bases at J, with 13 bases between the two ends. The CDR3 loop is CASNLGQGYEQYF. The CDR3 DNA reads TGCGCCAGCAATTTGGGGCAGGGCTACGAGCAGTACTTC.

This clonotype was detected ten times or more. The rearrangement joins TRBV11-2 to TRBJ2-1; D unclear. V was shortened by 1 base and J by 11 bases, with 12 bases between the two germline ends. The CDR3 is 13 residues long. Germline assignment: CDR1 SGHAT and CDR2 FQNNGV. The CDR3 DNA reads TGTGCCAGCAGCTTAGTTTCTTGGTCAAAGCAGTTCTTC. It translates to CASSLVSWSKQFF.

The chain is built from TRBV7-9 and TRBJ2-1, with unresolved D. V dropped 1 base and J dropped 9 bases, with 7 bases sitting between them. This CDR3 region has 12 residues. The germline V gene has CDR1 SEHNR and CDR2 FQNEAQ (reference sequence). CDR3 amino acids: CASSLVLGEQFF. The CDR3 bases are TGTGCCAGCAGCTTAGTTTTAGGTGAGCAGTTCTTC.

This clonotype was recorded at least ten times. V is TRBV2 and J is TRBJ2-7; 7 nucleotides align to TRBD2. This CDR3 comprises 13 residues. The V gene end was trimmed by 4 bases and the J gene end by 7 bases; junction bases not matched to a gene: 7. The V gene's germline CDR1 is SNHLY and CDR2 FYNNEI. CDR3 in amino acids: CASSGSGEGEQYF. For the CDR3, the DNA is TGTGCCAGCAGTGGCTCCGGGGAGGGGGAGCAGTACTTC. The full variable domain, with the rest looked up from reference TRBV2 and TRBJ2-7, is EPEVTQTPSHQVTQMGQEVILRCVPISNHLYFYWYRQILGQKVEFLVSFYNNEISEKSEIFDDQFSVERPDGSNFTLKIRSTKLEDSAMYFCASSGSGEGEQYFGPGTRLTVT.

This chain connects TRBV7-9 to TRBJ2-3; a possible D gene is TRBD2 (6 bases). The CDR3 has 15 residues. Per the germline V gene, CDR1 is SEHNR and CDR2 is FQNEAQ (reference sequence). Trimming stripped 1 base from V and 3 bases from J, with 11 bases between. The CDR3 sequence is CASSLVSGRTDTQYF. CDR3 nucleotide sequence: TGTGCCAGCAGCTTAGTGAGTGGGAGGACAGATACGCAGTATTTT.

This clonotype has a handful of counts. V usage is TRBV6-2 or TRBV6-3 and J usage is TRBJ2-5; TRBD2 matches 8 bases. CDR3 length equals 14 residues. The V gene's germline CDR1 is MNHEY and CDR2 SVGEGT. Trimming removed 7 bases from V and 4 bases from J; junction bases left unmatched: 8. The chain's CDR3 is CASNPYGGGETQYF. The DNA for the CDR3 is TGTGCCAGCAACCCCTACGGGGGGGGAGAGACCCAGTACTTC.